This T cell receptor beta chain was profiled in a study of blood T cells in healthy people across ages. Study findings and constraints: Unsorted PBMCs blocked a conclusive comparison of naive and antigen-experienced cells. The authors considered diversity estimates from one million T cells to be underestimates.

This clonotype was observed at least ten times. Its antigen is unknown. A second PCR, run for about 7 to 11 cycles, used a sample-barcoded 5' primer plus a J-beta primer mix. Each sample yielded at least 2.5 million CDR3-containing paired-end reads. One entry per CDR3 protein results from TCRdb running MiXCR on the 5' RACE reads. The sample comprises about a million distinct CDR3 sequences, more than 30% of which are singletons, and 10% to 15% rests with the top ten. Peripheral blood samples of roughly 9.9 milliliters were drawn from each donor. The CDR3 loop spans 19 amino acids. Unmatched junction bases numbered 8, after V lost 0 bases and J lost 3 bases. The V gene's germline CDR1 is SGHVS and CDR2 FQNEAQ.

V and J are TRBV7-8 and TRBJ2-3; 14 nucleotides line up with TRBD2. The sequenced material came from blood. The receptor comes from a man aged 18 to 29 in good health. DNA of the CDR3: TGTGCCAGCAGCTTAGCCGGACTAGCGGGGGGACTTATAACAGATACGCAGTATTTT. Amino acids: CASSLAGLAGGLITDTQYF.